Many counts were recorded for the clone carrying this T cell receptor (beta chain). Antigen specificity is unknown. The sample is drawn from a study of liver allograft versus peripheral blood T cells. Study in general: Recipients' peripheral blood served as the comparator for T cell receptor repertoires in transplanted livers. Overall study findings and caveats: The authors reported that T cell receptor repertoires inside liver allografts differed from those in peripheral blood.

Trimming left V 7 bases short and J 2 bases short, with 15 bases between. Germline V lookup: CDR1 MNHEY, CDR2 SMNVEV (reference sequence). The CDR3 consists of 14 residues. Using its own MiXCR run on the reads, TCRdb lists one record per CDR3 protein. In the table there are 5,000 to 6,500 distinct CDR3 sequences, approximately 16% of which are singletons. The receptor was derived from a human patient who had a liver transplant. These T cells may partly come from the graft donor. The J gene is TRBJ2-7, the V gene TRBV27; the D is unclear. In nucleotides, the CDR3 is TGTGCCAGCACTCCAAACGACACTCCCTACGAGCAGTACTTC. Residues: CASTPNDTPYEQYF.